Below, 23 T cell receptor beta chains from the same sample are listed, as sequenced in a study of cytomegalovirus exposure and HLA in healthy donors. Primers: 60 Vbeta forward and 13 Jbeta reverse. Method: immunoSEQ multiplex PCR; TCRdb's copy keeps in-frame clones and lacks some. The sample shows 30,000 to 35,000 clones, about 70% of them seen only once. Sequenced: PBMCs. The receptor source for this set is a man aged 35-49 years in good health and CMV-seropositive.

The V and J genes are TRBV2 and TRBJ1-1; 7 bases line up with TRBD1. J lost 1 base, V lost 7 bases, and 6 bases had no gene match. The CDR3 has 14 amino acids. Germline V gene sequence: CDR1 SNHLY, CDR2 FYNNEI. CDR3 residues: CASTGTAWNTEAFF. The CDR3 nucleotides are TGTGCCAGCACCGGGACAGCTTGGAACACTGAAGCTTTCTTT.

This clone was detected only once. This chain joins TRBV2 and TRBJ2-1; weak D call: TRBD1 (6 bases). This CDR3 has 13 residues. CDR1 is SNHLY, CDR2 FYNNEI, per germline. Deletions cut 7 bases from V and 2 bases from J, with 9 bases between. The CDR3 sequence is CASKRTAYNEQFF. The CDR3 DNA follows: TGTGCCAGCAAAAGGACAGCCTACAATGAGCAGTTCTTC.

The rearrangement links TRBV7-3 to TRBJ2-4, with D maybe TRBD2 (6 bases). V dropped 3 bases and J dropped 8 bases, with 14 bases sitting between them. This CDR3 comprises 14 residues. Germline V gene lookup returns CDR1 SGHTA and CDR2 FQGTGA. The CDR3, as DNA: TGTGCCAGCAGCTTTGGTGGTCCGGGGGACATTCAGTACTTC. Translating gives CASSFGGPGDIQYF.

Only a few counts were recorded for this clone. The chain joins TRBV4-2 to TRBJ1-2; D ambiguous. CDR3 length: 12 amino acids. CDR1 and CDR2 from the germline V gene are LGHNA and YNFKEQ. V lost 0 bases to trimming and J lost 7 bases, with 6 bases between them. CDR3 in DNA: TGTGCCAGCAGCCAAGATAGGAGTGGCTACACCTTC. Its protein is CASSQDRSGYTF.

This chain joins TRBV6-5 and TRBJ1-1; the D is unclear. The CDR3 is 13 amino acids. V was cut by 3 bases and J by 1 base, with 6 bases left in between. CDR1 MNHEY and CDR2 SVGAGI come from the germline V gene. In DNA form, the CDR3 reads TGTGCCAGCAGTTATCTCCGGAACACTGAAGCTTTCTTT. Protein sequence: CASSYLRNTEAFF.

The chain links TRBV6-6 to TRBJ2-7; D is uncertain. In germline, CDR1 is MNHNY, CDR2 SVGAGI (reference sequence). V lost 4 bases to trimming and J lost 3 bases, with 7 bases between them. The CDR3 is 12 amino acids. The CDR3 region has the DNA TGTGCCAGCAGTTTTGGTAGCTACGAGCAGTACTTC. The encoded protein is CASSFGSYEQYF.

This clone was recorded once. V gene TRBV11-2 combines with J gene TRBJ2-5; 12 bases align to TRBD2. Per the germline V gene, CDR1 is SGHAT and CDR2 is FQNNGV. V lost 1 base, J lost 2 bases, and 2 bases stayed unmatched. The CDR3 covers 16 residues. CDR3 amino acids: CASSLGLAGGQETQYF. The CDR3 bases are TGTGCCAGCAGCTTAGGCCTAGCGGGGGGGCAAGAGACCCAGTACTTC.

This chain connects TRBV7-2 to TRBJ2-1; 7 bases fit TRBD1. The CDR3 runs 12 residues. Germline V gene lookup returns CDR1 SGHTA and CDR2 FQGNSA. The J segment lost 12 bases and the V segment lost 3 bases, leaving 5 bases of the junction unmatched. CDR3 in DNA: TGTGCCAGCAGCTTCGACAGGGAAGGGCAGTTCTTC. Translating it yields CASSFDREGQFF.

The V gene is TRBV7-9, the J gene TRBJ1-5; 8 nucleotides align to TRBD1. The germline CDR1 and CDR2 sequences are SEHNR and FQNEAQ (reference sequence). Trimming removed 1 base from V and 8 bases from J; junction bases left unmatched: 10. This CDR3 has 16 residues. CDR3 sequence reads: CASSLGQGRLREPQHF. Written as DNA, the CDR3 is TGTGCCAGCAGCTTAGGACAGGGGCGACTTCGGGAGCCCCAGCATTTT.

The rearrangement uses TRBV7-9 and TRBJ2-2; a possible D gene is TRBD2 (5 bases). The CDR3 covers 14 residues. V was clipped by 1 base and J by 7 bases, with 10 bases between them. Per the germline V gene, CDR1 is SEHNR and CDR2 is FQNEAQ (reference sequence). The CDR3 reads CASSLGVEGGELFF. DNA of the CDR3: TGTGCCAGCAGCTTAGGCGTCGAGGGCGGGGAGCTGTTTTTT.

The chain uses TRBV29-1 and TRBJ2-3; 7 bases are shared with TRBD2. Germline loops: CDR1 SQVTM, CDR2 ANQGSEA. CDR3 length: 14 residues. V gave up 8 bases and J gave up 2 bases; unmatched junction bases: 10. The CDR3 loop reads CSILSGVVTDTQYF. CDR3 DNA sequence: TGCAGCATCCTCAGCGGGGTCGTCACAGATACGCAGTATTTT.

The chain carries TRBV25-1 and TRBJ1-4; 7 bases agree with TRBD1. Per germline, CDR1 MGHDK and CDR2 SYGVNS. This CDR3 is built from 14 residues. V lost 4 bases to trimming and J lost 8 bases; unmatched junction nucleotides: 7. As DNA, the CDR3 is TGTGCCAGCAGTGTAGGGGGCGAGGGGGAAAAACTGTTTTTT. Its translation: CASSVGGEGEKLFF.

The CDR3 region is CASSSVAYEQYF. The CDR3 DNA sequence: TGTGCCAGCAGCTCGGTAGCCTACGAGCAGTACTTC. The rearrangement joins TRBV5-6 to TRBJ2-7; D gene uncertain. CDR1 is SGHDT and CDR2 is YYEEEE in the germline V gene. V was clipped by 3 bases and J by 2 bases, with 6 bases between them. The CDR3 loop spans 12 amino acids.

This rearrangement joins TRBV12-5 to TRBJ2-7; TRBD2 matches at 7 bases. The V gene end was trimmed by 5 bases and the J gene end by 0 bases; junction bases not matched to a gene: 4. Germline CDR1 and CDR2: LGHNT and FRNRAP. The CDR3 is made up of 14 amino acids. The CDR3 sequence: CASGPRGGSYEQYF. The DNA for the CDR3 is TGTGCTAGTGGTCCCCGCGGGGGCTCCTACGAGCAGTACTTC.

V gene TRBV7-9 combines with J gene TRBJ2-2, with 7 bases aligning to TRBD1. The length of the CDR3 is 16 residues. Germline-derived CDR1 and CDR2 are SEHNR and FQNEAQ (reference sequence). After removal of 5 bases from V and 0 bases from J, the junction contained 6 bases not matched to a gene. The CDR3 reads CASSRKQGTNTGELFF. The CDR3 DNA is TGTGCCAGCAGCCGGAAACAGGGGACGAACACCGGGGAGCTGTTTTTT. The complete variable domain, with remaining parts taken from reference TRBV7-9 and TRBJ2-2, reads DTGVSQNPRHKITKRGQNVTFRCDPISEHNRLYWYRQTLGQGPEFLTYFQNEAQLEKSRLLSDRFSAERPKGSFSTLEIQRTEQGDSAMYLCASSRKQGTNTGELFFGEGSRLTVL.

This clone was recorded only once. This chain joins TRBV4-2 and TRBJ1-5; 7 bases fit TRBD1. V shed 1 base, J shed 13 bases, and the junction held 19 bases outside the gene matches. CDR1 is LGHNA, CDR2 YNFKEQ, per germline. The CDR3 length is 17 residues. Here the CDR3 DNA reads TGTGCCAGCAGCCAAGGGGATCCGGAGACAGGGAGGCTTTTTCAGCATTTT. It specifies CASSQGDPETGRLFQHF.

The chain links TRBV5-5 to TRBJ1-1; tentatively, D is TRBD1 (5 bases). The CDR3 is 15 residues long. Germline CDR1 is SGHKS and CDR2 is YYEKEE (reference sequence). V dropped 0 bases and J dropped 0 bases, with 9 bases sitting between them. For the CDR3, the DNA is TGTGCCAGCAGCTTGGGGGGCGGGGTGAACACTGAAGCTTTCTTT. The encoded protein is CASSLGGGVNTEAFF.

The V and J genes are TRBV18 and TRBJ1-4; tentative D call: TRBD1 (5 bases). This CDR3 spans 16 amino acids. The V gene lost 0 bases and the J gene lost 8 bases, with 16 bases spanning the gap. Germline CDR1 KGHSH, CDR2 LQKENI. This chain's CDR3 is CASSPPDQPPGEKLFF. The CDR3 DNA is TGTGCCAGCTCACCACCGGATCAACCCCCAGGGGAAAAACTGTTTTTT.

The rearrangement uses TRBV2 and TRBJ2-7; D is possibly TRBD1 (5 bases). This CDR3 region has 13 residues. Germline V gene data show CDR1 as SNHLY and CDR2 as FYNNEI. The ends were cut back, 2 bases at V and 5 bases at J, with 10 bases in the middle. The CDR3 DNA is TGTGCCAGCAGTGAACGAAGGGGAAACGAGCAGTACTTC. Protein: CASSERRGNEQYF.

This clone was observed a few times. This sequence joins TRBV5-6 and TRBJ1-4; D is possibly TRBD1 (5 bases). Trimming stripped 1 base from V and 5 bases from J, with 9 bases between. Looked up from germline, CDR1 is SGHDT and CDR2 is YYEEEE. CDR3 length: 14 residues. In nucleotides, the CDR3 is TGTGCCAGCAGCTTGTTAGCAGGGAATGAAAAACTGTTTTTT. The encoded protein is CASSLLAGNEKLFF. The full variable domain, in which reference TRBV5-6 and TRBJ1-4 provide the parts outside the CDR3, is DAGVTQSPTHLIKTRGQQVTLRCSPKSGHDTVSWYQQALGQGPQFIFQYYEEEERQRGNFPDRFSGHQFPNYSSELNVNALLLGDSALYLCASSLLAGNEKLFFGSGTQLSVL.

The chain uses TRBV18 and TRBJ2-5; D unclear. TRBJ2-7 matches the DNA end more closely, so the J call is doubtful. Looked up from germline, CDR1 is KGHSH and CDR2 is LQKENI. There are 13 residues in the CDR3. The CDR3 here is CASSPPGSYEQYF. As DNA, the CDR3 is TGTGCCAGCTCACCTCCAGGCTCCTACGAGCAGTACTTC.

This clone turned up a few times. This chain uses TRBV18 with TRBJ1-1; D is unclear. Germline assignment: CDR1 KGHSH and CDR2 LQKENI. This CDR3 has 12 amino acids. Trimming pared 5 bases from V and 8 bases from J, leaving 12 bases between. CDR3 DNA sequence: TGTGCCAGCTCAAACACAGCCTTGGAAGCTTTCTTT. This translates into CASSNTALEAFF. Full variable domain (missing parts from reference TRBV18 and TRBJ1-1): NAGVMQNPRHLVRRRGQEARLRCSPMKGHSHVYWYRQLPEEGLKFMVYLQKENIIDESGMPKERFSAEFPKEGPSILRIQQVVRGDSAAYFCASSNTALEAFFGQGTRLTVV.

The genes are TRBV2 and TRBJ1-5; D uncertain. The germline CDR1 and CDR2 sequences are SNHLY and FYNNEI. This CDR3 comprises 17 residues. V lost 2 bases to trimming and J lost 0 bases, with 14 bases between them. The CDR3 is CASSEFWQTYSNQPQHF. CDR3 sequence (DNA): TGTGCCAGCAGTGAATTCTGGCAGACATATAGCAATCAGCCCCAGCATTTT. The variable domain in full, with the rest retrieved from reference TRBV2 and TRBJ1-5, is EPEVTQTPSHQVTQMGQEVILRCVPISNHLYFYWYRQILGQKVEFLVSFYNNEISEKSEIFDDQFSVERPDGSNFTLKIRSTKLEDSAMYFCASSEFWQTYSNQPQHFGDGTRLSIL.